This paragraph covers one T cell receptor beta chain sequence. Its matching antigen is unknown. Unique molecular identifiers were used in preparing the TCRbeta library. A single record per CDR3 protein comes from TCRdb applying MiXCR to the PCR reads. Of 440,000 or so distinct CDR3 sequences in the sample, about 40% are singletons; the top ten hold around a quarter. These data belong to a study of T-cell reconstitution after alpha-beta-depleted transplantation in children. General observations from the study: It was reported that alpha-beta T cells came from several hundred expanded graft clones (about two months after transplant). After transplant, high TCRbeta diversity at day 60 in some patients arose from surviving recipient T cells and thymic progenitors.

Germline V gene sequence: CDR1 SGHTA, CDR2 FQGTGA. This CDR3 has 15 residues. After removal of 0 bases from V and 5 bases from J, the junction contained 5 bases not matched to a gene. Material: PBMCs, obtained before TCRalphabeta/CD19-depleted stem cell transplant. This sequence joins TRBV7-3 and TRBJ2-3; TRBD1 matches at 7 bases. The sequence was collected from a girl aged 2-9 years with aplastic anemia, due to receive a stem cell transplant. The CDR3 region has the DNA TGTGCCAGCAGCTTAACTCGAGACAGGGTAGATACGCAGTATTTT. Translation: CASSLTRDRVDTQYF.